Listed below are T cell receptor beta chains from one sample, sequenced in a study of cytomegalovirus exposure and HLA in healthy donors. This table comes from immunoSEQ multiplex PCR, and its TCRdb copy is limited to in-frame clones, with some not included. The sample has about 150,000 clones, roughly 82% seen once. Material: PBMCs. All receptors come from a woman between 45 and 65 years old in good health and CMV-seropositive. CDR3s include the opening cysteine and the closing phenylalanine or tryptophan. The order of the fields is D gene, J gene, clone size, V gene, CDR3 DNA, CDR3 protein. A D gene is named only where the DNA matches it firmly. Only part of the rows carry a size: once, few, many, or a class if the clone is expanded.

d_call: TRBD1; j_call: TRBJ1-3; clone_size: -; v_call: TRBV7-3; cdr3_nt: TGTGCCAGCAGCCCTCTGACAGGGGAATGGAACACCATATATTTT; cdr3_aa: CASSPLTGEWNTIYF
d_call: -; j_call: TRBJ1-6; clone_size: -; v_call: TRBV5-6; cdr3_nt: TGTGCCAGCAGCTCCTACAGTAGGACCCTCCACTTT; cdr3_aa: CASSSYSRTLHF
d_call: TRBD2; j_call: TRBJ2-3; clone_size: once; v_call: TRBV7-2; cdr3_nt: TGTGCCAGCAGCCTAGGACTAGCGGGGGCCCTTAGCACAGATACGCAGTATTTT; cdr3_aa: CASSLGLAGALSTDTQYF
d_call: TRBD2; j_call: TRBJ2-3; clone_size: once; v_call: TRBV27; cdr3_nt: TGTGCCAGCAGTCGGAAGGCTAGCGGGGGGATATTCTCTAGCACAGATACGCAGTATTTT; cdr3_aa: CASSRKASGGIFSSTDTQYF
d_call: TRBD1; j_call: TRBJ1-2; clone_size: -; v_call: TRBV6-5; cdr3_nt: TGTGCCAGCAGTTACTTGACAGGGCCCTACACCTTC; cdr3_aa: CASSYLTGPYTF
d_call: -; j_call: TRBJ1-2; clone_size: -; v_call: TRBV9; cdr3_nt: TGTGCCAGCAGCTTCGGGAACGACTATGGCTACACCTTC; cdr3_aa: CASSFGNDYGYTF
d_call: TRBD1; j_call: TRBJ1-4; clone_size: -; v_call: TRBV7-9; cdr3_nt: TGTGCCAGCAGCTCACAGGGGGCATCTGAAAAACTGTTTTTT; cdr3_aa: CASSSQGASEKLFF
d_call: TRBD1; j_call: TRBJ1-6; clone_size: -; v_call: TRBV10-3; cdr3_nt: TGTGCCATCAGGAAGGGACAGGGGGACAGTTCACCCCTCCACTTT; cdr3_aa: CAIRKGQGDSSPLHF
d_call: TRBD1; j_call: TRBJ1-1; clone_size: few; v_call: TRBV10-2; cdr3_nt: TGCGCCAGCGGTTACAGGGGAAGAGGTGACACTGAAGCTTTCTTT; cdr3_aa: CASGYRGRGDTEAFF
d_call: TRBD1; j_call: TRBJ1-2; clone_size: -; v_call: TRBV2; cdr3_nt: TGTGCCAGCAGTGATTTTCCCGGACAGGGGGCCCGTGGCTACACCTTC; cdr3_aa: CASSDFPGQGARGYTF
d_call: TRBD1; j_call: TRBJ1-4; clone_size: -; v_call: TRBV15; cdr3_nt: TGTGCCACCAGCAGAGACGGGACAGGGACAGAAAAACTGTTTTTT; cdr3_aa: CATSRDGTGTEKLFF
d_call: TRBD2; j_call: TRBJ2-2; clone_size: -; v_call: TRBV30; cdr3_nt: TGTGCCTACAACAAGGGACTAGCGGGGCATAGGTACACCGGGGAGCTGTTTTTT; cdr3_aa: CAYNKGLAGHRYTGELFF
d_call: TRBD1; j_call: TRBJ2-1; clone_size: -; v_call: TRBV7-9; cdr3_nt: TGTGCCAGCAGCTTAGGACAGGGTTCCAATGAGCAGTTCTTC; cdr3_aa: CASSLGQGSNEQFF
d_call: -; j_call: TRBJ1-6; clone_size: few; v_call: TRBV30; cdr3_nt: TGTGCCTGGAGTGTACGCCGGGAGGGAAATTCACCCCTCCACTTT; cdr3_aa: CAWSVRREGNSPLHF
d_call: -; j_call: TRBJ2-3; clone_size: -; v_call: TRBV5-1; cdr3_nt: TGCGCCAGCAAGGGGTCCTTTAGCACAGATACGCAGTATTTT; cdr3_aa: CASKGSFSTDTQYF
d_call: TRBD1; j_call: TRBJ2-7; clone_size: -; v_call: TRBV7-9; cdr3_nt: TGTGCCAGCGTCCCAGGGACAGGGATCCACGAGCAGTACTTC; cdr3_aa: CASVPGTGIHEQYF
d_call: TRBD1; j_call: TRBJ1-5; clone_size: -; v_call: TRBV7-2; cdr3_nt: TGTGCCAGCAGCCTTGGACAGGGCAATCAGCCCCAGCATTTT; cdr3_aa: CASSLGQGNQPQHF
d_call: TRBD1; j_call: TRBJ2-6; clone_size: once; v_call: TRBV30; cdr3_nt: TGTGCCTGGAACCCCGGGACAGGGGTCTCTGGGGCCAACGTCCTGACTTTC; cdr3_aa: CAWNPGTGVSGANVLTF
d_call: -; j_call: TRBJ1-1; clone_size: -; v_call: TRBV9; cdr3_nt: TGTGCCAGCAGCGTAGCAGGGATAGGTACTGAAGCTTTCTTT; cdr3_aa: CASSVAGIGTEAFF
d_call: -; j_call: TRBJ2-1; clone_size: -; v_call: TRBV9; cdr3_nt: TGTGCCAGCAGCGTAGCCCAAGCCAATGAGCAGTTCTTC; cdr3_aa: CASSVAQANEQFF
d_call: TRBD1; j_call: TRBJ1-6; clone_size: -; v_call: TRBV2; cdr3_nt: TGTGCCAGCAGACTGGGACAGCCAAATTCACCCCTCCACTTT; cdr3_aa: CASRLGQPNSPLHF
d_call: TRBD1; j_call: TRBJ1-3; clone_size: -; v_call: TRBV2; cdr3_nt: TGTGCCAGCAGGAGGGGGCCTGGAAACACCATATATTTT; cdr3_aa: CASRRGPGNTIYF
d_call: -; j_call: TRBJ2-5; clone_size: -; v_call: TRBV11-3; cdr3_nt: TGTGCCAGCAGCTTCGACAGCCAAGAGACCCAGTACTTC; cdr3_aa: CASSFDSQETQYF
d_call: -; j_call: TRBJ2-1; clone_size: -; v_call: TRBV5-1; cdr3_nt: TGCGCCAGCAGCTTGGTAGCGGAGCAGTTCTTC; cdr3_aa: CASSLVAEQFF
d_call: -; j_call: TRBJ1-5; clone_size: -; v_call: TRBV30; cdr3_nt: TGTGCCTGGAGTGCCAGGGGCGATCAGCCCCAGCATTTT; cdr3_aa: CAWSARGDQPQHF
d_call: -; j_call: TRBJ2-3; clone_size: -; v_call: TRBV19; cdr3_nt: TGTGCCAGTGCCCGGCGGGGGCCCACAGATACGCAGTATTTT; cdr3_aa: CASARRGPTDTQYF
d_call: -; j_call: TRBJ2-1; clone_size: -; v_call: TRBV7-2; cdr3_nt: TGTGCCAGCAGCCCCGGACCGGCGCAGGGGGAGCAGTTCTTC; cdr3_aa: CASSPGPAQGEQFF
d_call: TRBD1; j_call: TRBJ1-6; clone_size: -; v_call: TRBV25-1; cdr3_nt: TGTGCCAGCAGTGAAGGACAGGGGGCCAATTCACCCCTCCACTTT; cdr3_aa: CASSEGQGANSPLHF
d_call: TRBD1; j_call: TRBJ2-7; clone_size: -; v_call: TRBV11-2; cdr3_nt: TGTGCCAGCAGCACCGGGACAGATAGTTACGAGCAGTACTTC; cdr3_aa: CASSTGTDSYEQYF
d_call: -; j_call: TRBJ2-2; clone_size: -; v_call: TRBV4-1; cdr3_nt: TGCGCCAGCGCCCCGGCTGGGGGGGCGGGCGGGGAGCTGTTTTTT; cdr3_aa: CASAPAGGAGGELFF
d_call: TRBD2; j_call: TRBJ2-1; clone_size: once; v_call: TRBV7-8; cdr3_nt: TGTGCCAGCAACCTCGACCCTCGGGAGGTTGGTGAGCAGTTCTTC; cdr3_aa: CASNLDPREVGEQFF
d_call: -; j_call: TRBJ1-4; clone_size: -; v_call: TRBV7-2; cdr3_nt: TGTGCCAGCAGCTTACAGGGAAGCGGGGAAAAACTGTTTTTT; cdr3_aa: CASSLQGSGEKLFF
d_call: -; j_call: TRBJ2-3; clone_size: -; v_call: TRBV30; cdr3_nt: TGTGCCTGGGACCAGGGGCAAAGCTTGCAGTATTTT; cdr3_aa: CAWDQGQSLQYF
d_call: TRBD1; j_call: TRBJ1-3; clone_size: -; v_call: TRBV7-9; cdr3_nt: TGTGCCAGCACAGACAGGGACTCTGGAAACACCATATATTTT; cdr3_aa: CASTDRDSGNTIYF
d_call: TRBD1; j_call: TRBJ2-7; clone_size: -; v_call: TRBV19; cdr3_nt: TGTGCCAGTAGTCCGGACAGGGCCTACGAGCAGTACTTC; cdr3_aa: CASSPDRAYEQYF
d_call: -; j_call: TRBJ1-6; clone_size: -; v_call: TRBV6-1; cdr3_nt: TGTGCCAGCAGTGAGGCACCTTTAAATTCACCCCTCCACTTT; cdr3_aa: CASSEAPLNSPLHF
d_call: -; j_call: TRBJ2-7; clone_size: -; v_call: TRBV2; cdr3_nt: TGTGCCAGCAGGGGGCGAGGTGAGCAGTACTTC; cdr3_aa: CASRGRGEQYF
d_call: -; j_call: TRBJ1-1; clone_size: -; v_call: TRBV10-1; cdr3_nt: TGCGCCAGCAGTGGCGGTCCCCCGATGAACACTGAAGCTTTCTTT; cdr3_aa: CASSGGPPMNTEAFF
d_call: -; j_call: TRBJ1-6; clone_size: -; v_call: TRBV7-9; cdr3_nt: TGTGCCAGCAGCCCCCCTTCCAATTCACCCCTCCACTTT; cdr3_aa: CASSPPSNSPLHF
d_call: -; j_call: TRBJ2-7; clone_size: -; v_call: TRBV9; cdr3_nt: TGTGCCAGCAGCGTTACCGGGACTGCCTACGAGCAGTACTTC; cdr3_aa: CASSVTGTAYEQYF
d_call: TRBD1; j_call: TRBJ1-1; clone_size: -; v_call: TRBV15; cdr3_nt: TGTGCCACCAGCGCCACAGGGGGAGGCACTGAAGCTTTCTTT; cdr3_aa: CATSATGGGTEAFF